This entry lists 15 T cell receptor beta chains sequenced from one sample in a study of T cell responses to AZD1222 COVID-19 vaccine. Assay: immunoSEQ multiplex PCR; the TCRdb copy retains only in-frame clones and omits some. Here the sample spans about 92,000 clones, roughly nine tenths being singletons. Sequences were derived from peripheral blood, sampled on day 0 of AZD1222 vaccination. These receptors were obtained from an adult in good health.

The rearrangement links TRBV7-2 to TRBJ1-3, with unresolved D. Per germline, CDR1 SGHTA and CDR2 FQGNSA. V lost 5 bases to trimming and J lost 4 bases, with 12 bases between them. There are 14 residues in the CDR3. The CDR3 DNA reads TGTGCCAGCAGCCTGAGTGGAGCGGGAAACACCATATATTTT. Its translation: CASSLSGAGNTIYF.

The chain carries TRBV5-1 and TRBJ2-2; TRBD2 matches 8 bases. This CDR3 region has 16 residues. The ends lost 6 bases at V and 4 bases at J; junction bases unmatched: 11. Germline V lookup: CDR1 SGHRS, CDR2 YFSETQ. The CDR3 nucleotides read TGCGCCAGCAACCTCGGTAGCGGGATGGGCACCGGGGAGCTGTTTTTT. Its protein product is CASNLGSGMGTGELFF.

The chain combines TRBV7-2 with TRBJ2-7; no reliable D call. The germline gives CDR1 SGHTA, CDR2 FQGNSA. The CDR3 runs 15 residues. V was clipped by 5 bases and J by 0 bases, with 14 bases between them. CDR3 coding DNA: TGTGCCAGCAGCACCCAAAGTGGTGGCTCCTACGAGCAGTACTTC. Protein product: CASSTQSGGSYEQYF.

This clone was seen just once. J is TRBJ2-5 and V is TRBV9; D perhaps matches TRBD1 (6 bases). The CDR3 totals 15 residues. V dropped 4 bases and J dropped 3 bases, with 16 bases sitting between them. Per the germline V gene, CDR1 is SGDLS and CDR2 is YYNGEE. The CDR3 nucleotides read TGTGCCAGCAGCCCCGGGCCCAGGACAGAAGAGACCCAGTACTTC. Its translation is CASSPGPRTEETQYF.

The V call is TRBV30, the J call TRBJ2-1; D remains unclear. The germline CDR1 and CDR2 sequences are GTSNPN and SVGIG (reference sequence). There are 11 residues in the CDR3. Trimming left V 2 bases short and J 7 bases short, with 6 bases between. The CDR3 loop reads CAWSTLNEQFF. In DNA form, the CDR3 reads TGTGCCTGGAGTACTTTGAATGAGCAGTTCTTC.

The chain has TRBV23-1 and TRBJ1-5; maybe TRBD1 (6 bases). TRBV23-1 is designated an ORF whose function remains uncertain. Trimming removed 7 bases from V and 3 bases from J, with 13 bases in between. The CDR3 is 14 residues long. In DNA, the CDR3 is TGCGCCAGCACAGACAGGAGCTTCAATCAGCCCCAGCATTTT. It yields the protein CASTDRSFNQPQHF.

This chain joins TRBV4-3 and TRBJ1-1, with D unclear. The germline V and J ends were trimmed by 3 bases and 5 bases, with 10 bases remaining between them. The CDR3 is made up of 13 amino acids. Per the germline V gene, CDR1 is LGHNA and CDR2 is YSLEER. CDR3 sequence (DNA): TGCGCCAGCAGCCACGACCTGGGTACTGAAGCTTTCTTT. This codes for CASSHDLGTEAFF.

The chain combines TRBV18 with TRBJ1-4; TRBD1 is a possible D gene (5 bases). The CDR3 covers 13 residues. Trimming left V 11 bases short and J 8 bases short, with 18 bases between. Germline assignment: CDR1 KGHSH and CDR2 LQKENI. Here the CDR3 reads CAGLSGIGEKLFF. The DNA of the CDR3 is TGTGCCGGTTTGTCAGGGATCGGAGAAAAACTGTTTTTT.

This chain uses TRBV7-3 with TRBJ1-3; D gene uncertain. The CDR3 contains 13 residues. Trimming took 5 bases from V and 2 from J, leaving 7 bases between them. Germline V lookup: CDR1 SGHTA, CDR2 FQGTGA. The chain's CDR3 is CASSPDPGNTIYF. The CDR3 DNA is TGTGCCAGCAGCCCGGACCCTGGAAACACCATATATTTT.

This clone was seen just once. The chain recombines TRBV11-3 with TRBJ2-5, with TRBD2 matching over 12 bases. Germline trimming cut 0 bases from V and 5 bases from J; bases unmatched to any gene: 10. There are 18 residues in the CDR3. The germline gives CDR1 SGHNT, CDR2 YENEEA. The CDR3 nucleotides read TGTGCCAGCAGCTTAGATGGGGAACTAGCGGGAGGCGCTGAGACCCAGTACTTC. Its protein product is CASSLDGELAGGAETQYF.

The chain has TRBV27 and TRBJ2-7; 8 bases fit TRBD2. Germline V gene sequence: CDR1 MNHEY, CDR2 SMNVEV (reference sequence). This CDR3 has 15 residues. V lost 2 bases, J lost 1 base, and 4 bases stayed unmatched. The DNA of the CDR3 is TGTGCCAGCAGTTTACTGCGGGAGGCATCCTACGAGCAGTACTTC. Translation: CASSLLREASYEQYF.

The chain recombines TRBV27 with TRBJ2-2, with no clear D. The V gene lost 8 bases and the J gene lost 7 bases, with 11 bases spanning the gap. The CDR3 runs to 12 residues. Looked up from germline, CDR1 is MNHEY and CDR2 is SMNVEV (reference sequence). The CDR3 DNA follows: TGTGCCAGCCTCCATCCCGGCGGGGAGCTGTTTTTT. It translates to CASLHPGGELFF.

V and J are TRBV27 and TRBJ2-6, with D unclear. This CDR3 comprises 16 residues. Germline V gives CDR1 MNHEY, CDR2 SMNVEV (reference sequence). V lost 6 bases and J lost 0, with 12 bases in between. CDR3 sequence: CASRADKYSGANVLTF. The DNA of the CDR3 is TGTGCCAGCAGAGCCGACAAGTACTCTGGGGCCAACGTCCTGACTTTC.

In this sample, this clone turned up a few times. The V and J genes are TRBV3-1 (or the pseudogene TRBV3-2) and TRBJ2-2; 12 bases fit TRBD2. The V and J ends lost 4 bases and 7 bases, in that order; junction bases with no gene match: 10. Germline V gives CDR1 LGHDT, CDR2 YNNKEL (reference sequence). This CDR3 contains 17 residues. Written as DNA, the CDR3 is TGTGCCAGCAGCCGTGGACTAGCGGGGCTTGACGGCGGGGAGCTGTTTTTT. This sequence encodes CASSRGLAGLDGGELFF.

The chain employs TRBV5-8 and TRBJ1-5, with unresolved D. CDR3 length equals 12 residues. V gave up 4 bases and J gave up 5 bases, with 7 bases separating them. Germline values: CDR1 SGHTS, CDR2 YDEGEE. The CDR3 is CASSQVDQPQHF. The CDR3 DNA reads as TGTGCCAGCAGCCAGGTGGATCAGCCCCAGCATTTT.